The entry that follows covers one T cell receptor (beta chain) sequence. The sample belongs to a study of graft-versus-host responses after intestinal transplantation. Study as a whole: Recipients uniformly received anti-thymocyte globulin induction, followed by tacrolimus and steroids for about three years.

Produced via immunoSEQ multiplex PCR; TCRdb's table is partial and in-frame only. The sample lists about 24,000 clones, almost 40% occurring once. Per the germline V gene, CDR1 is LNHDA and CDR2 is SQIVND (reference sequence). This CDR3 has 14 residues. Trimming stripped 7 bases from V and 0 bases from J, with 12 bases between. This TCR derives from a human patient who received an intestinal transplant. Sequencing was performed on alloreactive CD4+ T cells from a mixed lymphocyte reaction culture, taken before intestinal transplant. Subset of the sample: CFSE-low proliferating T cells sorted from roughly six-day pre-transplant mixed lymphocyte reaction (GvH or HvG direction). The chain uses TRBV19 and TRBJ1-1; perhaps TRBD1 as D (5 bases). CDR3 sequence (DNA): TGTGCCAGTACACTCGGGGGGGTGAACACTGAAGCTTTCTTT. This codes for CASTLGGVNTEAFF.